The 24 T cell receptor beta chains below were found in one sample sequenced in a study of blood T cell repertoires in COVID-19. Sequenced by immunoSEQ multiplex PCR; TCRdb stores in-frame clones only, minus some. This sample has fewer than 250,000 clones, with about 85% found just once. Sequencing input: peripheral blood. Every receptor here comes from a man aged 55-75 years with COVID-19, enrolled during active disease.

This clone was picked up a small number of times. This chain's CDR3 is CASSQDSRVGYTF. CDR3 coding DNA: TGTGCCAGCAGCCAAGACAGCCGTGTGGGCTACACCTTC. The V call is TRBV7-9, the J call TRBJ1-2, with D perhaps TRBD1 (5 bases). Trimming shortened V by 5 bases and J by 8 bases, and 15 bases separated the two germline ends. Looked up from germline, CDR1 is SEHNR and CDR2 is FQNEAQ (reference sequence). This CDR3 region has 13 residues.

The rearrangement links TRBV4-2 to TRBJ1-3, with 7 bases matching TRBD1. This CDR3 has 16 amino acids. Germline assignment: CDR1 LGHNA and CDR2 YNFKEQ. J lost 3 bases, V lost 0 bases, and 5 bases had no gene match. The CDR3 protein is CASSQDWTGHGNTIYF. In DNA form, the CDR3 reads TGTGCCAGCAGCCAAGACTGGACAGGTCATGGAAACACCATATATTTT.

This sequence joins TRBV9 and TRBJ2-3, with D maybe TRBD1 (5 bases). The germline CDR1 and CDR2 sequences are SGDLS and YYNGEE. The CDR3 has 15 residues. Trimming left V 2 bases short and J 4 bases short, with 14 bases between. CDR3 bases: TGTGCCAGCAGCGTCGTAGGGGTTGGCCCAGATACGCAGTATTTT. Translating it yields CASSVVGVGPDTQYF.

The J gene is TRBJ1-2, the V gene TRBV12-5; D is ambiguous. The CDR3 has 13 amino acids. Germline V gives CDR1 LGHNT, CDR2 FRNRAP. The V and J ends lost 2 bases and 8 bases respectively, with 12 bases between them. The CDR3, as DNA: TGTGCTAGTGGTTTGAGCCCCCTGGTAGGCTACACCTTC. Translating gives CASGLSPLVGYTF. The entire variable domain, with the rest obtained from reference TRBV12-5 and TRBJ1-2, is as follows: DARVTQTPRHKVTEMGQEVTMRCQPILGHNTVFWYRQTMMQGLELLAYFRNRAPLDDSGMPKDRFSAEMPDATLATLKIQPSEPRDSAVYFCASGLSPLVGYTFGSGTRLTVV.

The rearrangement uses TRBV27 and TRBJ2-5; TRBD2 agrees at 11 bases. The J segment lost 6 bases and the V segment lost 2 bases, leaving 17 bases of the junction unmatched. Germline V gives CDR1 MNHEY, CDR2 SMNVEV (reference sequence). The CDR3 has 19 amino acids. CDR3 region: CASSLKGTSGSHGRKTQYF. The DNA of the CDR3 is TGTGCCAGCAGTTTAAAGGGAACTAGCGGGAGTCATGGTAGGAAGACCCAGTACTTC.

The J gene is TRBJ1-5, the V gene TRBV27; a weak D match, TRBD1 (6 bases). V was pared by 2 bases and J by 2 bases, with 13 bases between. This CDR3 has 16 amino acids. The germline V gene has CDR1 MNHEY and CDR2 SMNVEV (reference sequence). CDR3 in DNA: TGTGCCAGCAGTTTAAGGGGGGGCGGAGGCAATCAGCCCCAGCATTTT. Translating it yields CASSLRGGGGNQPQHF.

The chain is built from TRBV5-1 and TRBJ2-1, with 11 bases matching TRBD2. Germline-derived CDR1 and CDR2 are SGHRS and YFSETQ. The CDR3 runs 16 residues. Losses at the gene ends were 4 bases for V and 0 bases for J; bases not matched to a gene: 3. The CDR3 region is CASSETSGISYNEQFF. The CDR3 bases are TGCGCCAGCAGCGAGACTAGCGGGATCTCCTACAATGAGCAGTTCTTC.

About this clone: Germline is not matched at one junction end, which may reflect a read error. This sample also contains other DNA sequences that code for the same CDR3. The chain has TRBV5-5 and TRBJ2-4; 10 nucleotides line up with TRBD1. This CDR3 has 16 residues. Germline V gives CDR1 SGHKS, CDR2 YYEKEE (reference sequence). The CDR3 loop is CASSLEGTGVMNIQYF. The CDR3 DNA reads TGCGCCAGCAGCTTGGAGGGGACAGGGGTCATGAACATTCAGTACTTC.

This chain joins TRBV12-5 and TRBJ1-5; 7 nucleotides agree with TRBD1. In germline, CDR1 is LGHNT, CDR2 FRNRAP. The CDR3 loop spans 13 amino acids. Trimming took 8 bases from V and 3 from J; bases not matched to a gene: 4. Written as DNA, the CDR3 is TGTGCTAGTAGACAGGGAGACAATCAGCCCCAGCATTTT. This sequence encodes CASRQGDNQPQHF. Full variable domain (outside the CDR3, taken from reference TRBV12-5 and TRBJ1-5): DARVTQTPRHKVTEMGQEVTMRCQPILGHNTVFWYRQTMMQGLELLAYFRNRAPLDDSGMPKDRFSAEMPDATLATLKIQPSEPRDSAVYFCASRQGDNQPQHFGDGTRLSIL.

The chain uses TRBV12-3 or TRBV12-4 and TRBJ2-7; 9 bases match TRBD1. With V trimmed by 3 bases and J by 4 bases, 1 base remained unmatched. This CDR3 is built from 13 residues. The DNA of the CDR3 is TGTGCCAGCAGTTTGGGACAGGGATACGAGCAGTACTTC. It specifies CASSLGQGYEQYF.

V is TRBV5-1 and J is TRBJ1-1; perhaps TRBD1 as D (5 bases). The CDR3 has 14 residues. Trimming took off 6 bases at V and 1 base at J, with 13 bases between the two ends. The germline V gene encodes CDR1 SGHRS and CDR2 YFSETQ. For the CDR3, the DNA is TGCGCCAGCAATGTAAAGGGGCAGAACACTGAAGCTTTCTTT. Protein sequence: CASNVKGQNTEAFF.

The chain has TRBV28 and TRBJ1-5; TRBD1 might be the D (5 bases). Germline-derived CDR1 and CDR2 are MDHEN and SYDVKM. The V and J ends lost 2 bases and 2 bases respectively, with 10 bases between them. This CDR3 has 15 amino acids. The CDR3, as DNA: TGTGCCAGCAGTTTAGGAGGGGCAGGCAATCAGCCCCAGCATTTT. Protein: CASSLGGAGNQPQHF.

This clone came up a few times. The genes are TRBV4-1 and TRBJ1-3; no firm D call. This CDR3 has 17 residues. Germline assignment: CDR1 MGHRA and CDR2 YSYEKL. The V and J ends lost 0 bases and 3 bases respectively, with 15 bases between them. CDR3 protein: CASSQDTATLRGNTIYF. CDR3 sequence (DNA): TGCGCCAGCAGCCAAGACACCGCGACTCTCCGTGGAAACACCATATATTTT.

There are a few counts of this clone. The V and J genes are TRBV10-1 and TRBJ2-1; 9 bases fit TRBD2. The V segment lost 2 bases and the J segment 8 bases; nucleotides outside the gene matches: 4. The germline CDR1 and CDR2 sequences are WNHNN and SYGVQD (reference sequence). The CDR3 contains 14 residues. This chain's CDR3 is CASSEPGGRDEQFF. Here the CDR3 DNA reads TGCGCCAGCAGTGAGCCCGGCGGGAGGGATGAGCAGTTCTTC.

The chain recombines TRBV21-1 with TRBJ1-1; the D call in the table, TRBD1, was not verified against the DNA. TRBV21-1 is a recognized pseudogene. This CDR3 has 15 residues. CDR3 region: CASADRVGMNTEAFF. The CDR3 region has the DNA TGTGCCAGCGCGGACAGGGTAGGGATGAACACTGAAGCTTTCTTT.

The chain employs TRBV6-5 and TRBJ1-1; 9 nucleotides agree with TRBD1. The germline CDR1 and CDR2 sequences are MNHEY and SVGAGI. V trimming: 4 bases; J trimming: 5 bases; junction bases outside the gene matches: 8. The CDR3 has 15 amino acids. The CDR3 reads CASSSPGTGRTEAFF. The DNA of the CDR3 is TGTGCCAGCAGTTCCCCCGGGACAGGGAGAACTGAAGCTTTCTTT.

In its sample, this clone was seen a few times. This chain uses TRBV5-1 with TRBJ2-2; 7 bases match TRBD1. The CDR3 has 15 amino acids. The germline V gene has CDR1 SGHRS and CDR2 YFSETQ. Unmatched junction bases numbered 2, after V lost 3 bases and J lost 0 bases. The CDR3 coding sequence is TGCGCCAGCAGCTCGCAGGGGGCGAACACCGGGGAGCTGTTTTTT. Translation: CASSSQGANTGELFF.

This clone came up a few times. This chain connects TRBV7-9 to TRBJ2-7; no firm D call. CDR3 length: 11 amino acids. Germline assignment: CDR1 SEHNR and CDR2 FQNEAQ (reference sequence). With 5 bases removed from V and 2 bases from J, the gap between germline ends came to 4 bases. CDR3 in amino acids: CASSPTYEQYF. CDR3 bases: TGTGCCAGCAGCCCAACCTACGAGCAGTACTTC. The full variable domain, with the rest looked up from reference TRBV7-9 and TRBJ2-7, is DTGVSQNPRHKITKRGQNVTFRCDPISEHNRLYWYRQTLGQGPEFLTYFQNEAQLEKSRLLSDRFSAERPKGSFSTLEIQRTEQGDSAMYLCASSPTYEQYFGPGTRLTVT.

The chain links TRBV5-1 to TRBJ1-1; 9 nucleotides match TRBD1. V was pared by 0 bases and J by 5 bases, with 5 bases of the junction left unmatched. This CDR3 spans 15 amino acids. CDR1 SGHRS and CDR2 YFSETQ come from the germline V gene. The CDR3 bases are TGCGCCAGCAGCTTGGCCTGGGACAGGGATACTGAAGCTTTCTTT. This sequence encodes CASSLAWDRDTEAFF.

J is TRBJ2-1 and V is TRBV27; no definite D call. The CDR3 covers 15 residues. Trimming left V 8 bases short and J 0 bases short, with 14 bases between. Germline assignment: CDR1 MNHEY and CDR2 SMNVEV (reference sequence). In DNA form, the CDR3 reads TGTGCCAGCGCTCGAATCCTGAGCTCCTACAATGAGCAGTTCTTC. Its protein product is CASARILSSYNEQFF.

V usage is TRBV10-3 and J usage is TRBJ1-2; tentative D call: TRBD1 (6 bases). CDR3 length: 14 amino acids. V lost 4 bases to trimming and J lost 4 bases, with 13 bases between them. Germline V gene sequence: CDR1 ENHRY, CDR2 SYGVKD. This chain's CDR3 is CAISADSVTYGYTF. The CDR3 DNA is TGTGCCATCAGTGCGGACAGCGTAACCTATGGCTACACCTTC.

This chain uses TRBV28 with TRBJ1-5; TRBD1 matches at 8 bases. This CDR3 spans 15 amino acids. The V gene end was trimmed by 3 bases and the J gene end by 6 bases; junction bases not matched to a gene: 7. CDR1 is MDHEN, CDR2 SYDVKM, per germline. CDR3 sequence reads: CASSFDRTGIQPQHF. CDR3 nucleotide sequence: TGTGCCAGCAGTTTTGATCGGACAGGGATTCAGCCCCAGCATTTT. Full variable domain (missing parts from reference TRBV28 and TRBJ1-5): DVKVTQSSRYLVKRTGEKVFLECVQDMDHENMFWYRQDPGLGLRLIYFSYDVKMKEKGDIPEGYSVSREKKERFSLILESASTNQTSMYLCASSFDRTGIQPQHFGDGTRLSIL.

The chain employs TRBV11-2 and TRBJ2-7; TRBD2 aligns across 10 bases. Germline V lookup: CDR1 SGHAT, CDR2 FQNNGV. This CDR3 spans 16 amino acids. Trimming removed 1 base from V and 0 bases from J; junction bases left unmatched: 3. The CDR3 is CASSLGSSGSSYEQYF. The CDR3 nucleotides read TGTGCCAGCAGCTTAGGGTCTAGCGGGAGCTCCTACGAGCAGTACTTC. The full variable domain, completed using reference TRBV11-2 and TRBJ2-7, is EAGVAQSPRYKIIEKRQSVAFWCNPISGHATLYWYQQILGQGPKLLIQFQNNGVVDDSQLPKDRFSAERLKGVDSTLKIQPAKLEDSAVYLCASSLGSSGSSYEQYFGPGTRLTVT.

The CDR3 protein is CASRREGYNSPLHF. CDR3 coding DNA: TGTGCCAGCAGGAGGGAAGGTTATAATTCACCCCTCCACTTT. The gene calls are TRBV9 and TRBJ1-6; D is unresolved. Looked up from germline, CDR1 is SGDLS and CDR2 is YYNGEE. This CDR3 is built from 14 residues. Trimming left V 5 bases short and J 4 bases short, with 10 bases between.